The TCR beta chain under discussion was sequenced for a study of memory CD8 T cells in hepatitis C reinfection (dated by TCRdb to 2017 to 2019). Turning to the overall study: Among the donors, a few cleared two back-to-back HCV infections on their own, whereas two got rid of a primary infection but ended up chronically infected after reinfection. An HCV reinfection was defined as a positive HCV RNA test that came after two negative tests taken at least 60 days apart. Late or post reinfection samples were obtained 12 to 24 weeks after detection of reinfection. The TCR beta repertoire of virus-specific CD8 T cells was tracked longitudinally in a few donors across an HCV reinfection episode. Between the late 2000s and the early 2010s, a handful of reinfection cases with stored pre-reinfection samples were identified. Participants who had resolved a prior HCV infection were followed every 3 months in the reinfection study. Summary of the overall study and its limitations: Because only a few donors were included, definitive conclusions about public clonotypes linked to secondary clearance could not be reached by the study.

From the cysteine up to the phenylalanine, the CDR3 has a length of 16 residues. The retained sequence is limited to the CDR3, 48 bases, with the frame set at the first base. The V end gives up 1 base and the J end 5 bases, leaving 6 bases in the junction not matched to a gene. Reading the germline V gene (reference sequence) gives CDR1 SEHNR and CDR2 FQNEAQ. What this sample's time point label stands for: late/post reinfection, 12 to 24 weeks after detection. The sorted cells were sequenced directly ex vivo, without any in vitro expansion ahead of TCR sequencing. The donors were people who inject drugs and were enrolled in Canada's Montreal Acute Hepatitis C Cohort Study (HEPCO). As controls, total naive CD8 T cells, sorted as viable CD3+ CD8+ CD45RO-, were obtained from a couple of donors at each of the three reinfection time points. Before sorting, cryopreserved peripheral blood mononuclear cells were thawed, and CD8 T cells were purified from the thawed cells. CD8 T cells were enriched by negative selection with the MACS CD8+ T cell Isolation Kit. Cells were sorted on a BD FACSAria II sorter running FACSDiva software, and FlowJo was used to analyze the data.

The library relied on the immunoSEQ multiplex PCR assay. Genomic DNA was extracted from the sorted cells, and Adaptive Biotechnologies' automated high-throughput method was used to sequence the TCR beta V, D and J regions. A two-step, bias-controlled multiplex PCR was used to amplify CDR3 regions. An Illumina instrument was used to sequence the amplified TCR beta libraries. The source study handled its data this way. The demultiplexed reads were processed to cut down on amplification and sequencing bias, and the IMGT database was used to assign CDR3 sequences to gene families. Repertoire data were analyzed with ImmunoSEQ software version 2.0. Out-of-frame sequences and sequences with stop codons in the CDR3 were removed from clonotype lists. Clonotypes below 0.01% frequency were excluded because they corresponded to less than one cell. Richness was calculated by dividing observed richness by the number of input cells, and evenness was calculated by dividing Shannon entropy by the log of observed richness. Repertoire diversity and similarity between time points were quantified using Simpson diversity and Morisita-Horn overlap indices. Clonotypes were sorted into dominant (>1%), sub-dominant (0.5-0.99%), low abundance (0.1-0.49%) or lowest abundance (<0.1%) groups. A germline index was derived by subtracting total nucleotide additions from total CDR3 length and dividing the result by total CDR3 length. TCRdb carries this immuneACCESS record with in-frame sequences only. Its versions omit some clonotypes, under half of them owing to an unresolved V gene in the studies checked, with the rest unexplained. Clone size and the V and J calls come from that table; the DNA yielded D and trimming. Recorded for this sample are about 50,000 clones; roughly 89% of them occurred a single time. Clones ranked in the top ten supply 0.72% of the sample.

As regards this clone: Its antigen is unknown. No much larger clone exists at a distance of one base, and base qualities are not known.

Recombination linked TRBV7-9 to TRBJ2-3; TRBD1 aligns with 10 central bases. The specimen sequenced was naive CD8+ T cells sorted from blood. The cell subset or site label corresponds to: total naive CD8+CD45RO- T cells. The TCR was taken from a man younger than 35 with hepatitis C virus infection. The CDR3: CASSLVGTGEEDTQYF. The DNA sequence is given as TGTGCCAGCAGCTTAGTCGGGACAGGGGAGGAAGATACGCAGTATTTT.